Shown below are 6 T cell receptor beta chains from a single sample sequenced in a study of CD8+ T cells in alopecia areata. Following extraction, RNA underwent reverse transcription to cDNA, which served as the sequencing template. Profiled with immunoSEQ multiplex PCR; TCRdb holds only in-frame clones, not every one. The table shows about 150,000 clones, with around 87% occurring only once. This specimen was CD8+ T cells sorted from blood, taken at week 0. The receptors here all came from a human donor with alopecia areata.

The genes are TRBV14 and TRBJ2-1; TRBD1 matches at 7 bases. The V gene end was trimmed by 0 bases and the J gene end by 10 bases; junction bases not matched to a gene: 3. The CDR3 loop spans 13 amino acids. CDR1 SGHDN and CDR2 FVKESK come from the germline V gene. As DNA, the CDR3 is TGTGCCAGCAGCCAAGAGAGGGGGCGGGAGCAGTTCTTC. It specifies CASSQERGREQFF.

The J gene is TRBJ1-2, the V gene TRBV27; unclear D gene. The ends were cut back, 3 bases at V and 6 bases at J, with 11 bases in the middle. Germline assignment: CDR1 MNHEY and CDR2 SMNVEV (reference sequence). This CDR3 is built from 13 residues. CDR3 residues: CASSLTLLDGYTF. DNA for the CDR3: TGTGCCAGCAGTTTGACATTGCTTGATGGCTACACCTTC.

CDR3 sequence: CASSLLDRGRVEQYF. CDR3 nucleotides: TGTGCCAGCAGCTTACTGGACAGGGGGCGAGTTGAGCAGTACTTC. V usage is TRBV7-6 and J usage is TRBJ2-7, with 11 positions matching TRBD1. CDR1 and CDR2 from the germline V gene are SGHVS and FNYEAQ. The CDR3 covers 15 residues. Trimming took 2 bases from V and 7 from J; bases not matched to a gene: 7.

The CDR3, as DNA: TGTGCCAGCAGCTTAGCAGGGGACAGGGAGTACTTC. Its translation: CASSLAGDREYF. The V call is TRBV13, the J call TRBJ2-7, with 9 bases aligning to TRBD1. V shed 1 base, J shed 11 bases, and the junction held 3 bases outside the gene matches. The CDR3 has 12 residues. Germline lookup yields CDR1 PRHDT and CDR2 FYEKMQ (reference sequence).

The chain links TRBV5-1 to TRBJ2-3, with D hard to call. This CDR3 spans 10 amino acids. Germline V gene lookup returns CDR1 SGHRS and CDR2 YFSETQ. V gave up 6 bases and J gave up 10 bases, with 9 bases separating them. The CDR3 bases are TGCGCCAGCAACGGGCCAGCGCAGTATTTT. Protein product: CASNGPAQYF.

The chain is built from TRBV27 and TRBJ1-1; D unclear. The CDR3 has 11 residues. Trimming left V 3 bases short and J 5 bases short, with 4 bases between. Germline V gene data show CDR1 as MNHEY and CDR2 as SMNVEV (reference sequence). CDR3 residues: CASSFGTEAFF. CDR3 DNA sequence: TGTGCCAGCAGTTTTGGGACTGAAGCTTTCTTT.